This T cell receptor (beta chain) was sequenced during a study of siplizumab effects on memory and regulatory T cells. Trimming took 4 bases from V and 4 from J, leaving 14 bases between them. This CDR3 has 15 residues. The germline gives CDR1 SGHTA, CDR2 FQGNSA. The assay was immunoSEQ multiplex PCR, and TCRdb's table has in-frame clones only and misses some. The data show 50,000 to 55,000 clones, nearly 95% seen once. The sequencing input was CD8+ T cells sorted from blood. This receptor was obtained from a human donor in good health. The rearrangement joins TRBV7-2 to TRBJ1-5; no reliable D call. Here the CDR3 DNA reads TGTGCCAGCAGCTCCACCTCCCGGGATAATCAGCCCCAGCATTTT. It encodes CASSSTSRDNQPQHF.